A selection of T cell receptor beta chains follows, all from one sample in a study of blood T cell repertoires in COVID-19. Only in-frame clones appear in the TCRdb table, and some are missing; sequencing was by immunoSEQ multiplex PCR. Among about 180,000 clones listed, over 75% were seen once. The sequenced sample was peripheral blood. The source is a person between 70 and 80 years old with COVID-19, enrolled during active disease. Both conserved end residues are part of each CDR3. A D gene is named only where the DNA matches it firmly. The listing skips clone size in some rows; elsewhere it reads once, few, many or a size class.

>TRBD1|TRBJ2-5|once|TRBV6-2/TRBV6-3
TGTGCCAGCAGTAGAAAAACAGGGGGCGTGGAGACCCAGTACTTC
CASSRKTGGVETQYF
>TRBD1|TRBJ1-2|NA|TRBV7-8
TGTGCCAGCAGCTCCCGGGACAGGGATTATGGCTACACCTTC
CASSSRDRDYGYTF
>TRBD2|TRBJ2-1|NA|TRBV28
TGTGCCAGCAGCGCCTTAGCGGGGGGGCGGAATGAGCAGTTCTTC
CASSALAGGRNEQFF
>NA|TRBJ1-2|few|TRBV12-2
TGTGCAAGTCGCCCCTACCCGGGCTATGGCTACACCTTC
CASRPYPGYGYTF
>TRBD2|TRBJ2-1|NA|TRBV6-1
TGTGCCAGCAGTGAGAGACGTGGGACTATTGATGAGCAGTTCTTC
CASSERRGTIDEQFF
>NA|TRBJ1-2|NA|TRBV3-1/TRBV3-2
TGTGCCAGCAGCCAAGCACCCACCGGGACCCGGGGTCGGGGCGGGATTTCCCACGACTATGGCTACACCTTC
CASSQAPTGTRGRGGISHDYGYTF
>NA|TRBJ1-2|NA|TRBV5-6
TGTGCCAGCAGCTTGGATCTTGCGAACTATGGCTACACCTTC
CASSLDLANYGYTF
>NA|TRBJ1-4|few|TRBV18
TGTGCCAGCTCTGCAGTCACCGAGCGTAGGAATGAAAAACTGTTTTTT
CASSAVTERRNEKLFF
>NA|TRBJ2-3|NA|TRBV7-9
TGTGCCAGCAGCCCACACACTAGGACAGATACGCAGTATTTT
CASSPHTRTDTQYF
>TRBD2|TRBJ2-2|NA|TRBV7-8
TGTGCCAGCAGCTTTTTAGTAGCGGGAGGGACCGGGGAGCTGTTTTTT
CASSFLVAGGTGELFF
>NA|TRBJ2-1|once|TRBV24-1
TGTGCCACCAGTGATTCCCAGAATGAGCAGTTCTTC
CATSDSQNEQFF
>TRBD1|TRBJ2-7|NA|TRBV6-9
TGTGCCAGCAGTTACGCGACAGGGCGCTGCGAGCAGTACTTC
CASSYATGRCEQYF
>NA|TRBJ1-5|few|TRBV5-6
TGTGCCAGCAGTACATACCAGGGGCAGCCCCAGCATTTT
CASSTYQGQPQHF
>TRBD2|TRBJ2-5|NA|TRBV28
TGTGCCAGCAGTTTGAGACTAGCGGGAGGGCAAGAGACCCAGTACTTC
CASSLRLAGGQETQYF
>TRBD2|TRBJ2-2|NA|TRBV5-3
TGTGCCAGAAGCAACTTAGCGGGGGGGCGCCCCGGGGAGCTGTTTTTT
CARSNLAGGRPGELFF
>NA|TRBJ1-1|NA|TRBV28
TGTGCCAGCTCTTGGACAGACCGAATCATGAACACTGAAGCTTTCTTT
CASSWTDRIMNTEAFF
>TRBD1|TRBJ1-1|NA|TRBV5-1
TGCGCCAGCAGCTTGGCCCAGGGGGCGGTTACTGAAGCTTTCTTT
CASSLAQGAVTEAFF
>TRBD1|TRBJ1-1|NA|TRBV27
TGTGCCAGCAGTCCCGCCGGGCGGGACAGGGAAGCTTTCTTT
CASSPAGRDREAFF
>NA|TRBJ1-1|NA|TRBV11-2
TGTGCCAGCAGCCCCGAGGAGCTTATGAACACTGAAGCTTTCTTT
CASSPEELMNTEAFF
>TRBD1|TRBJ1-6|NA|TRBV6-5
TGTGCCAGCACCGAAGGAGGGACAGGGTACTCACCCCTCCACTTT
CASTEGGTGYSPLHF
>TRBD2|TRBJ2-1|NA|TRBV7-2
TGTGCCAGCAGCACCCACGGACTAGCGGCTAACAATGAGCAGTTCTTC
CASSTHGLAANNEQFF
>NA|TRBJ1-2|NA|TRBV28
TGTGCCAGCAGTAAAGGGGGGGTCCCTAACTATGGCTACACCTTC
CASSKGGVPNYGYTF